The 26 T cell receptor beta chains listed next were all sequenced from one sample in a study of OX40 agonist ivuxolimab in advanced cancers. Sequencing was performed with immunoSEQ multiplex PCR; in TCRdb, only in-frame clones are kept and a portion is missing. The sample lists 75,000 to 90,000 clones, around 85% seen once, with 2% to 3% in the top ten. Sequencing used CD4+ or CD8+ T cells sorted from blood, obtained in a trial of the OX40 agonist ivuxolimab. These receptor sequences come from an adult with an advanced solid tumor such as melanoma, head and neck, liver or kidney cancer.

This clone was counted once. This chain uses TRBV6-5 with TRBJ2-5; 12 bases align to TRBD2. V shed 6 bases and J 2 bases; nucleotides not matched to a gene: 4. In germline, CDR1 is MNHEY, CDR2 SVGAGI. The CDR3 has 15 residues. The CDR3 loop reads CASRPSGGVQETQYF. The CDR3 bases are TGTGCCAGCAGACCTAGCGGGGGGGTACAAGAGACCCAGTACTTC.

This clone appeared a single time. The rearrangement joins TRBV6-6 to TRBJ2-3, with D perhaps matching TRBD2 (5 bases). The germline CDR1 and CDR2 sequences are MNHNY and SVGAGI (reference sequence). Trimming took off 8 bases at V and 1 base at J, with 19 bases between the two ends. This CDR3 region has 16 residues. DNA of the CDR3: TGTGCCAGCCGGGATTGGTCTGCGGTTGGCACAGATACGCAGTATTTT. Amino acid sequence: CASRDWSAVGTDTQYF.

The chain employs TRBV5-6 and TRBJ1-1; 9 bases are shared with TRBD1. Germline CDR1 and CDR2: SGHDT and YYEEEE. The CDR3 length is 15 residues. The V and J ends lost 2 bases and 4 bases, in that order; junction bases with no gene match: 6. The CDR3 loop reads CASSLLTGGITEAFF. For the CDR3, the DNA is TGTGCCAGCAGCTTACTTACAGGGGGCATCACTGAAGCTTTCTTT.

For the CDR3, the DNA is TGTGCCAGCATGGGAGGGTTATATGGAAACACCATATATTTT. As protein: CASMGGLYGNTIYF. This chain links TRBV6-5 with TRBJ1-3; D unresolved. Germline assignment: CDR1 MNHEY and CDR2 SVGAGI. The length of the CDR3 is 14 residues. V lost 7 bases to trimming and J lost 3 bases, with 13 bases between them.

This clone was recorded only once. The J gene is TRBJ2-5, the V gene TRBV15, with TRBD1 matching over 7 bases. This CDR3 has 15 amino acids. Germline V gene sequence: CDR1 LNHNV, CDR2 YYDKDF (reference sequence). The junction had 6 bases not matched to a gene; V was cut back by 0 bases and J by 5 bases. CDR3 sequence reads: CATSRDLQGSETQYF. CDR3 bases: TGTGCCACCAGCAGAGATTTACAGGGGTCGGAGACCCAGTACTTC.

This chain connects TRBV6-5 to TRBJ2-6; D remains ambiguous. The germline V and J ends were trimmed by 6 bases and 4 bases, with 10 bases remaining between them. Germline V gives CDR1 MNHEY, CDR2 SVGAGI. The length of the CDR3 is 14 residues. The CDR3 DNA sequence: TGTGCCAGCAGGCCTGTGTCCGGGGCCAACGTCCTGACTTTC. It encodes CASRPVSGANVLTF.

The chain combines TRBV5-6 with TRBJ1-2, with a possible D match to TRBD1 (6 bases). Germline-derived CDR1 and CDR2 are SGHDT and YYEEEE. This CDR3 has 14 amino acids. Trimming stripped 3 bases from V and 1 base from J, with 10 bases between. CDR3 in amino acids: CASSYGQRNYGYTF. In DNA form, the CDR3 reads TGTGCCAGCAGCTACGGACAGCGTAACTATGGCTACACCTTC.

The chain uses TRBV6-5 and TRBJ2-1, with TRBD2 identical over 8 bases. J lost 3 bases, V lost 5 bases, and 6 bases had no gene match. The germline V gene encodes CDR1 MNHEY and CDR2 SVGAGI. This CDR3 is 15 amino acids long. CDR3 amino acids: CASSREGLGYNEQFF. The DNA for the CDR3 is TGTGCCAGCAGTCGGGAGGGACTGGGCTACAATGAGCAGTTCTTC.

The table lists this clone with a few counts. The rearrangement links TRBV7-2 to TRBJ1-3; 7 bases fit TRBD1. V dropped 1 base and J dropped 0; count of bases not matched to a gene: 6. This CDR3 has 17 residues. Germline V gene data show CDR1 as SGHTA and CDR2 as FQGNSA. CDR3 sequence (DNA): TGTGCCAGCAGCTTAGTTGGGACAGTGATCTCTGGAAACACCATATATTTT. This encodes CASSLVGTVISGNTIYF.

V gene TRBV7-5 combines with J gene TRBJ2-2; TRBD1 was called by the table and not checked on the DNA. TRBV7-5 corresponds to a pseudogene. The CDR3 is 13 amino acids. As DNA, the CDR3 is TGTGTCAGAACCGACAGGTACACCGGGGAGCTGTTTTTT. The encoded protein is CVRTDRYTGELFF.

V is TRBV5-1 and J is TRBJ2-5; D might be TRBD2 (6 bases). The germline V gene encodes CDR1 SGHRS and CDR2 YFSETQ. Trimming left V 4 bases short and J 9 bases short, with 13 bases between. This CDR3 comprises 12 residues. The CDR3: CASSNERAAQYF. DNA of the CDR3: TGCGCCAGCAGCAACGAGCGGGCGGCCCAGTACTTC.

The V call is TRBV19, the J call TRBJ1-3, with D maybe TRBD1 (5 bases). CDR3 length: 16 amino acids. Trimming cost V 9 bases and J 0 bases, with 18 bases left between them. Per the germline V gene, CDR1 is LNHDA and CDR2 is SQIVND (reference sequence). The DNA for the CDR3 is TGTGCCAGCTTAGGGGTCGGACTATCCTCTGGAAACACCATATATTTT. It encodes CASLGVGLSSGNTIYF.

The chain has TRBV19 and TRBJ1-2; D may be TRBD1 (6 bases). Trimming took off 2 bases at V and 9 bases at J, with 16 bases between the two ends. The germline V gene has CDR1 LNHDA and CDR2 SQIVND (reference sequence). CDR3 length: 14 amino acids. CDR3 sequence: CASSIRGAPISYTF. For the CDR3, the DNA is TGTGCCAGTAGTATAAGGGGGGCGCCTATAAGCTACACCTTC.

The chain joins TRBV28 to TRBJ1-6; D ambiguous. The germline V and J ends were trimmed by 8 bases and 0 bases, with 8 bases remaining between them. Per the germline V gene, CDR1 is MDHEN and CDR2 is SYDVKM. The CDR3 runs 14 residues. The CDR3 DNA follows: TGTGCCAGCTCTTCGAGCTCCTATAATTCACCCCTCCACTTT. It encodes CASSSSSYNSPLHF.

The gene calls are TRBV6-1 and TRBJ2-7; D uncertain. Germline V gene lookup returns CDR1 MNHNS and CDR2 SASEGT. This CDR3 contains 14 residues. Trimming removed 5 bases at V and 3 bases at J, with 14 bases between. The CDR3 bases are TGTGCCAGCAGTACCGGAAGAGTGGGCTACGAGCAGTACTTC. Its protein product is CASSTGRVGYEQYF.

The V gene is TRBV10-3, the J gene TRBJ1-2, with a tentative D call TRBD1 (6 bases). Trimming removed 3 bases from V and 4 bases from J, with 9 bases in between. Per germline, CDR1 ENHRY and CDR2 SYGVKD. CDR3 length: 13 residues. The CDR3 protein is CAISEQGIYGYTF. Here the CDR3 DNA reads TGTGCCATCAGTGAACAGGGAATCTATGGCTACACCTTC.

V is TRBV5-6 and J is TRBJ2-7; 11 nucleotides match TRBD2. This CDR3 is 13 amino acids long. J was trimmed by 0 bases and V by 10 bases; bases with no gene match: 3. The germline CDR1 and CDR2 sequences are SGHDT and YYEEEE. The CDR3 sequence: CAGGTSGSYEQYF. As DNA, the CDR3 is TGTGCCGGGGGGACTAGCGGCTCCTACGAGCAGTACTTC.

The chain carries TRBV2 and TRBJ1-1; TRBD1 matches at 8 bases. CDR1 is SNHLY and CDR2 is FYNNEI in the germline V gene. The CDR3 has 15 residues. Trimming removed 1 base from V and 4 bases from J; junction bases left unmatched: 5. CDR3 sequence reads: CASSEGPGGITEAFF. The CDR3 nucleotides read TGTGCCAGCAGTGAAGGTCCAGGGGGCATCACTGAAGCTTTCTTT.

The chain joins TRBV4-2 to TRBJ1-3, with D possibly matching TRBD1 (5 bases). Germline lookup yields CDR1 LGHNA and CDR2 YNFKEQ. V was cut by 5 bases and J by 0 bases, with 17 bases left in between. The CDR3 sequence is 17 residues long. The chain's CDR3 is CASSETATLFSGNTIYF. The CDR3 DNA sequence: TGTGCCAGCAGCGAGACAGCTACCCTATTCTCTGGAAACACCATATATTTT.

The genes are TRBV6-1 and TRBJ1-5; D not certain. The CDR3 runs to 14 residues. The germline V gene encodes CDR1 MNHNS and CDR2 SASEGT. Trimming pared 3 bases from V and 5 bases from J, leaving 11 bases between. CDR3 in amino acids: CASSEVPEYQPQHF. The CDR3 DNA sequence: TGTGCCAGCAGTGAGGTTCCGGAATATCAGCCCCAGCATTTT.

The chain uses TRBV7-2 and TRBJ2-1; perhaps D is TRBD1 or TRBD2 (5 bases each). The CDR3 sequence is 15 residues long. Trimming stripped 2 bases from V and 1 base from J, with 9 bases between. Germline lookup yields CDR1 SGHTA and CDR2 FQGNSA. CDR3 sequence reads: CASSLLRGSYNEQFF. The CDR3 DNA sequence: TGTGCCAGCAGCTTATTGAGGGGTTCCTACAATGAGCAGTTCTTC.

The chain couples TRBV13 to TRBJ2-5; TRBD2 might be the D (6 bases). CDR3 length equals 14 residues. Trimming took off 0 bases at V and 2 bases at J, with 7 bases between the two ends. Germline CDR1 is PRHDT and CDR2 is FYEKMQ (reference sequence). The CDR3, as DNA: TGTGCCAGCAGCTTAGGCCGGGGGCAAGAGACCCAGTACTTC. Amino acids: CASSLGRGQETQYF.

The chain couples TRBV7-6 to TRBJ1-6; TRBD1 is a possible D gene (6 bases). V shed 1 base and J shed 5 bases, with 6 bases lying between them. CDR3 size: 14 residues. The germline gives CDR1 SGHVS, CDR2 FNYEAQ. This chain's CDR3 is CASSLGQDNSPLHF. For the CDR3, the DNA is TGTGCCAGCAGCTTAGGACAGGATAATTCACCCCTCCACTTT.

This clone has only a few counts. The chain employs TRBV7-2 and TRBJ1-5, with a weak D call TRBD1 (5 bases). The CDR3 has 16 amino acids. CDR1 is SGHTA and CDR2 is FQGNSA in the germline V gene. V was shortened by 4 bases and J by 3 bases, with 16 bases between the two germline ends. DNA of the CDR3: TGTGCCAGCAGCTCCCGGTCTGGGGGAGACAATCAGCCCCAGCATTTT. It encodes CASSSRSGGDNQPQHF.

The genes are TRBV30 and TRBJ2-1; no firm D call. This CDR3 has 17 residues. The V end was cut by 5 bases, the J end by 0 bases, with 20 bases between. CDR1 and CDR2 from the germline V gene are GTSNPN and SVGIG (reference sequence). CDR3 region: CAWATSTLRSSYNEQFF. The CDR3 DNA follows: TGTGCCTGGGCAACCTCGACCCTCAGAAGCTCCTACAATGAGCAGTTCTTC.

DNA of the CDR3: TGTGCCACCAGCCGAAGCCCGGGGGAAGGTGGCTACACCTTC. As protein: CATSRSPGEGGYTF. The chain couples TRBV15 to TRBJ1-2; D may be TRBD1 (5 bases). V lost 5 bases, J lost 7 bases, and 17 bases lay in between. Germline CDR1 and CDR2: LNHNV and YYDKDF (reference sequence). CDR3 length: 14 amino acids.